Here is one TCR beta chain with its context. Its target is unknown. This sample stems from a study of cytomegalovirus exposure and HLA in healthy donors. Findings and limits, study-wide: Presence/absence analyses assumed roughly uniform sequencing depth across donors. Association of a missense DCLRE1C variant with TCR beta V- and J-gene trimming was reported in a later analysis.

This CDR3 contains 13 residues. CDR1 MDHEN and CDR2 SYDVKM come from the germline V gene. V was shortened by 7 bases and J by 0 bases, with 10 bases between the two germline ends. The PCR employed 60 Vbeta primers together with 13 Jbeta primers. TCRdb keeps only in-frame clones here, not all; method: immunoSEQ multiplex PCR. The sample has some 76,000 clones, 65% to 85% seen once. The V gene is TRBV28, the J gene TRBJ2-7, with D unclear. This clonotype was obtained from a woman aged 45 to 65 in good health and CMV-seronegative. The sample consisted of PBMCs. The CDR3 sequence is CASNLLPSYEQYF. CDR3 DNA: TGTGCCAGCAACTTACTACCCTCCTACGAGCAGTACTTC.